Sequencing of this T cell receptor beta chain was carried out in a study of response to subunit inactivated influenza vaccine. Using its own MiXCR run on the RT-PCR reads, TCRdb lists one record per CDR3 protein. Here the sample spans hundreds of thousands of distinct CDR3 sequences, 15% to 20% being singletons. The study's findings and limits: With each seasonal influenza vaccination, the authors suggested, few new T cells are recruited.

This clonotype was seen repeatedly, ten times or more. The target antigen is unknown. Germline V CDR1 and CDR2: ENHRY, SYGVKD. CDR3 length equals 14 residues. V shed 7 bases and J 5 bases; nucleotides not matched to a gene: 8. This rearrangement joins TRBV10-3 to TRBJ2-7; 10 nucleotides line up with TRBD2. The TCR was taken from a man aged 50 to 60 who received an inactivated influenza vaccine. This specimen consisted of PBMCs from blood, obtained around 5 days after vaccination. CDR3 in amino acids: CAINPGTSEDEQYF. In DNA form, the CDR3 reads TGTGCCATCAACCCCGGGACTAGCGAGGACGAGCAGTACTTC.